The entry that follows covers one T cell receptor beta chain sequence. The sample belongs to a study of blood T cell repertoires in COVID-19. About the research overall: Researchers got acute and convalescent COVID-19 samples from the United States, Italy and Spain. From T cells, B-cell-depleted T cells, or PBMCs came the material, which was cDNA or gDNA.

As originally analysed: Using reference gene primer amplification, nucleated cell counts were estimated. The repertoire was sequenced with immunoSEQ multiplex PCR; TCRdb's copy has only in-frame clones and lacks some. V and J calls plus clone size are reproduced from that table; the DNA served to infer D and trimming. The sample consists of 210,000 or so clones, around nine tenths of them appearing once. The receptor was derived from a woman between 35 and 50 years old who had recovered from COVID-19. The sample consisted of peripheral blood.

CDR3 nucleotide sequence: TGTGCCTGGAGTCGCCAGTACGAGCAGTACTTC. This sequence encodes CAWSRQYEQYF. The rearrangement joins TRBV30 to TRBJ2-7, with unresolved D. Germline values: CDR1 GTSNPN, CDR2 SVGIG (reference sequence). The CDR3 has 11 amino acids. V lost 2 bases to trimming and J lost 4 bases, with 6 bases between them.